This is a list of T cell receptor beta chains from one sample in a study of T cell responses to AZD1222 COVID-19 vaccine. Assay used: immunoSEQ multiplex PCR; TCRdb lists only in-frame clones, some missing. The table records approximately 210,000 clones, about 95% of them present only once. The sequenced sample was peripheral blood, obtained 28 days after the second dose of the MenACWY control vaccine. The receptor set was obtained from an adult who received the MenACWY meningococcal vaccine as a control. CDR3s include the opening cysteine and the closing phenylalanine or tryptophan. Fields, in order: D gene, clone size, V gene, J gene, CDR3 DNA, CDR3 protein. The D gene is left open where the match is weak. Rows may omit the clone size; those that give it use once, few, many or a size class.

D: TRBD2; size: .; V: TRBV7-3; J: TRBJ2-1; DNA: TGTGCCAGCAGCCCCCAACTAGCGGGGGGGCGGAATGAGCAGTTCTTC; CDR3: CASSPQLAGGRNEQFF
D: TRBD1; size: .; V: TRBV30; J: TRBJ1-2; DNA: TGTGCCTGGGGGCCGGGGACAGGGGCCTATGGCTACACCTTC; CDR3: CAWGPGTGAYGYTF
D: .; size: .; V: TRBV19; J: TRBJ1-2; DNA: TGTGCCAGTAGTCTGGGACTTGATAGCTACACCTTC; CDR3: CASSLGLDSYTF
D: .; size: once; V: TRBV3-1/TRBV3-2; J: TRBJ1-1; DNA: TGTGCCAGCAGGCTTAAAGGGGGTCGGACTGAAGCTTTCTTT; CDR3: CASRLKGGRTEAFF
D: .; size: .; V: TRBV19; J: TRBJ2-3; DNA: TGTGCCAGTAGGATAACTAGCACAGATACGCAGTATTTT; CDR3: CASRITSTDTQYF
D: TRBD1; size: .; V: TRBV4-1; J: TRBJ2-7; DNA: TGCGCCAGCAGCCAAGAGTCCGTCGGGACAGCGTCCTACGAGCAGTACTTC; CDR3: CASSQESVGTASYEQYF
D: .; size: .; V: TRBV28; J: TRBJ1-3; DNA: TGTGCCAGCAGTTACCGCGTGGGCCGCCGCTCTGGAAACACCATATATTTT; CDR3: CASSYRVGRRSGNTIYF
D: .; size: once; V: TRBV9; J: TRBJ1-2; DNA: TGTGCCAGCAGCGTAGTAGCCAACTATGGCTACACCTTC; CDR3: CASSVVANYGYTF
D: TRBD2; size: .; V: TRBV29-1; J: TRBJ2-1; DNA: TGCAGCGTTGATGGCCTAGCGGGAGGGCCATCCTACAATGAGCAGTTCTTC; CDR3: CSVDGLAGGPSYNEQFF
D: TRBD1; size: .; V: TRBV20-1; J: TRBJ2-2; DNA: TGCAGTGCTAGTTCCCAGGGGGCGAGGACCGGGGAGCTGTTTTTT; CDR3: CSASSQGARTGELFF
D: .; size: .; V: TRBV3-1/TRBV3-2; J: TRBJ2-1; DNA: TGTGCCAGCAGCCAAGGGATTGGACAGTTCTTC; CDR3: CASSQGIGQFF
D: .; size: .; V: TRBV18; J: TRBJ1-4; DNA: TGTGCCAGCTCACCCGTAGCGACTGCAACTAATGAAAAACTGTTTTTT; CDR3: CASSPVATATNEKLFF
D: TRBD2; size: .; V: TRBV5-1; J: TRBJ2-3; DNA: TGCGCCAGCAGCTTGGCGGCGGGGGGGGCAGATACGCAGTATTTT; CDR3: CASSLAAGGADTQYF
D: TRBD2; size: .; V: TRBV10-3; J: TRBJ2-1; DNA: TGTGCCATCAGTGACAGGGGGTTAGCGGGAGGGAACAATGAGCAGTTCTTC; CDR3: CAISDRGLAGGNNEQFF
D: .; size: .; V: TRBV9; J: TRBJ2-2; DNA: TGTGCCAGCAGCGTAGGGGACAATAGCTGGGGTGGGGAGCTGTTTTTT; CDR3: CASSVGDNSWGGELFF
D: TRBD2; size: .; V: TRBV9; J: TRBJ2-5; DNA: TGTGCCAGCAGCGCTCCTCGGGAGGTGGTTAGCGGGAAGCAGGAGGAGACCCAGTACTTC; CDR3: CASSAPREVVSGKQEETQYF
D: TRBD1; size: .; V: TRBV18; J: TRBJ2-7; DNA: TGTGCCAGCTCAAAAATCGGGACAGGGCGCGCCTACGAGCAGTACTTC; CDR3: CASSKIGTGRAYEQYF
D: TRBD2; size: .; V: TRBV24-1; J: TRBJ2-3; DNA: TGTGCCACCAGTGAGTCGACTAGCGGGAGCATCCAGGGCACAGATACGCAGTATTTT; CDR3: CATSESTSGSIQGTDTQYF
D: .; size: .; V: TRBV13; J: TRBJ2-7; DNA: TGTGCCAGCAGCAAGAACCCAGGGGTTCGGGAGCAGTACTTC; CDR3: CASSKNPGVREQYF
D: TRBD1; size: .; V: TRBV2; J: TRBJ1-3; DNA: TGTGCCAGCAGTGTGTGGACAGGGAGAGGAAACACCATATATTTT; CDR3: CASSVWTGRGNTIYF
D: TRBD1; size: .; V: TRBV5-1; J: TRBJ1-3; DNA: TGCGCCAGCAGCTTGGCGACAGGGGATGGAAACACCATATATTTT; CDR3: CASSLATGDGNTIYF
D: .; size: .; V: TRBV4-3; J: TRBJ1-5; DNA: TGCGCCAGCAGCCAAGACAGGGAAGGGCAGCCCCAGCATTTT; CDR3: CASSQDREGQPQHF
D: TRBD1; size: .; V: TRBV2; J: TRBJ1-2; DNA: TGTGCCAGCAGTGAGGGGACAGGGTATGGCTACACCTTC; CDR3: CASSEGTGYGYTF
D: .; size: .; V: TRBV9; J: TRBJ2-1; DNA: TGTGCCAGCAGCGTAGCGGCAGGGGGGAGCGGTGAGCAGTTCTTC; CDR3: CASSVAAGGSGEQFF
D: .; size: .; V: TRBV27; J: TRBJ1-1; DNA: TGTGCCAGCAGTTTGACAGTAAACACTGAAGCTTTCTTT; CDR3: CASSLTVNTEAFF
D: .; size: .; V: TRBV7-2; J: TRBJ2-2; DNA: TGTGCCAGCAGCGCGCAGGGTTCCGGGGAGCTGTTTTTT; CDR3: CASSAQGSGELFF
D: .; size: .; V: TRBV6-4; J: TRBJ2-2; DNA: TGTGCCAGCAGTGACAGGGCGGGGAACACCGGGGAGCTGTTTTTT; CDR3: CASSDRAGNTGELFF
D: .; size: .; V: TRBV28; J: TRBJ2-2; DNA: TGTGCCAGCAGAAGTGCCATCGCGAACACCGGGGAGCTGTTTTTT; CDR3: CASRSAIANTGELFF
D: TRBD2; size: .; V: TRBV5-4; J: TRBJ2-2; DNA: TGTGCCAGCAGCTTGGGACTAGCGGGGTATAACACCGGGGAGCTGTTTTTT; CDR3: CASSLGLAGYNTGELFF
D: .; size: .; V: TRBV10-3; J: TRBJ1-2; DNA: TGTGCCATCAGTGAGGCAGGGCAACACAACTATGGCTACACCTTC; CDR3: CAISEAGQHNYGYTF
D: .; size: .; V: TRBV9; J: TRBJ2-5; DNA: TGTGCCAGCAGCGTAGGGGGGGTCGGAAAGACCCAGTACTTC; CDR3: CASSVGGVGKTQYF
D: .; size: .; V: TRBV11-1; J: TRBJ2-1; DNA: TGTGCCAGCAGCTTACGGAGCTCCTACAATGAGCAGTTCTTC; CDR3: CASSLRSSYNEQFF
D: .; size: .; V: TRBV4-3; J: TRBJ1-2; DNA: TGCGCCAGCAGCCAGACTCCGGGGGCGTACTATGGCTACACCTTC; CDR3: CASSQTPGAYYGYTF
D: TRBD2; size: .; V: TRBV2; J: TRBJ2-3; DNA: TGTGCCAGCAGTGAACTTTTACTAGCGGGAGATCTTACAGATACGCAGTATTTT; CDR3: CASSELLLAGDLTDTQYF
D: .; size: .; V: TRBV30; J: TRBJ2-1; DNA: TGTGCCTGGAGTGTTGCGGTCCTAACCGGGAATGAGCAGTTCTTC; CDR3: CAWSVAVLTGNEQFF
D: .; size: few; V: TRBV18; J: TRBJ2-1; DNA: TGTGCCAGCTCGTCCGAAAGGTATGAGCAGTTCTTC; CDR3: CASSSERYEQFF
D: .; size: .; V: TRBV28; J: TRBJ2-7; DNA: TGTGCCAGCAGTATCCAAATAGTTTCCTACGAGCAGTACTTC; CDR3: CASSIQIVSYEQYF
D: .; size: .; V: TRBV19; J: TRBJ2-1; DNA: TGTGCCAGTAGAGACCGGGCCATTTACTCCTACAATGAGCAGTTCTTC; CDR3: CASRDRAIYSYNEQFF
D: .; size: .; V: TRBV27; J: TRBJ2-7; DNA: TGTGCCAGCAGTCTCAGTTCCCCCTCCTACGAGCAGTACTTC; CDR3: CASSLSSPSYEQYF
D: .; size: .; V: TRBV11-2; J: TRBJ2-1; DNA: TGTGCCAGCAGCTTAGCTTGGGGGAGTGCCTACAATGAGCAGTTCTTC; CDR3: CASSLAWGSAYNEQFF
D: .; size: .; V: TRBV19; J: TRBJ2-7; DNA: TGTGCCAGTAGTGTCAAGACTAGTTACGAGCAGTACTTC; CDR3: CASSVKTSYEQYF
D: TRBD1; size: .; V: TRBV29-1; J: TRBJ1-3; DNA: TGCAGCGTCGACAGGGGCCTCTCTGGAAACACCATATATTTT; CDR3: CSVDRGLSGNTIYF
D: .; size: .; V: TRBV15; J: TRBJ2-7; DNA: TGTGCCACCAGCAGAGACCCTTCGGGACGAGGCTCCGAGCAGTACTTC; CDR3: CATSRDPSGRGSEQYF
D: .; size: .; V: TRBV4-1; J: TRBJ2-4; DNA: TGCGCCAGCAGCCAAGGGGGAGTCGGCAAAAACATTCAGTACTTC; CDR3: CASSQGGVGKNIQYF
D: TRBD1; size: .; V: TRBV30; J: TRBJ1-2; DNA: TGTGCCTGGGGAAGGACAGGGGGCTATGGCTACACCTTC; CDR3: CAWGRTGGYGYTF
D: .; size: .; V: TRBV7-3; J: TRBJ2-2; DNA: TGTGCCAGCAGCCCAGCAGGGAGTAAGACCGGGGAGCTGTTTTTT; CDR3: CASSPAGSKTGELFF
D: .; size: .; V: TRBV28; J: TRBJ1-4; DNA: TGTGCCAGCAGTGTCGCAACTAATGAAAAACTGTTTTTT; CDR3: CASSVATNEKLFF
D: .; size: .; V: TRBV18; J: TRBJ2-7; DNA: TGTGCCAGCTCACCAGGCACAGCCAACGAGCAGTACTTC; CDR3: CASSPGTANEQYF